Following are 25 T cell receptor beta chains from one sample sequenced in a study of blood T cell repertoires in COVID-19. Clones were sequenced by immunoSEQ multiplex PCR, and TCRdb holds only the in-frame ones, with some missing. The repertoire holds roughly 190,000 clones, with 80% to 90% as singletons. Sequenced input: peripheral blood. These receptor sequences come from a man between 25 and 39 years old with active or convalescent COVID-19.

This chain links TRBV7-2 with TRBJ2-7; D call uncertain. This CDR3 has 14 residues. Germline loops: CDR1 SGHTA, CDR2 FQGNSA. Trimming removed 5 bases from V and 2 bases from J, with 13 bases in between. CDR3 region: CASSQIPGPYEQYF. The DNA of the CDR3 is TGTGCCAGCAGCCAGATCCCGGGTCCCTACGAGCAGTACTTC.

This chain uses TRBV10-3 with TRBJ1-5; 10 bases match TRBD1. The ends lost 6 bases at V and 3 bases at J; junction bases unmatched: 5. From germline, CDR1 is ENHRY and CDR2 SYGVKD. The CDR3 has 15 residues. In DNA form, the CDR3 reads TGTGCCATCAGCTCTGGACAGGGGGACAATCAGCCCCAGCATTTT. Translation: CAISSGQGDNQPQHF.

V usage is TRBV11-2 and J usage is TRBJ2-5, with D maybe TRBD1 (5 bases). Trimming cost V 4 bases and J 4 bases, with 10 bases left between them. Germline V gives CDR1 SGHAT, CDR2 FQNNGV. The CDR3 has 13 amino acids. CDR3 in DNA: TGTGCCAGCAGCTCCCAGGGTTTAGAGACCCAGTACTTC. It yields the protein CASSSQGLETQYF.

The V gene is TRBV5-1, the J gene TRBJ2-7; 10 nucleotides match TRBD1. Per the germline V gene, CDR1 is SGHRS and CDR2 is YFSETQ. V shed 0 bases, J shed 6 bases, and the junction held 6 bases outside the gene matches. The CDR3 contains 15 residues. The CDR3 nucleotides read TGCGCCAGCAGCTTGGCCCCAGGACAGGGGGGCGAGCAGTACGTC. It specifies CASSLAPGQGGEQYV.

This sequence joins TRBV5-1 and TRBJ1-6; 8 nucleotides agree with TRBD1. The CDR3 length is 16 residues. Germline V gene data show CDR1 as SGHRS and CDR2 as YFSETQ. Trimming cost V 5 bases and J 6 bases; bases outside gene matches: 10. The CDR3 region is CASSLYPGQVNSPLHF. The DNA of the CDR3 is TGCGCCAGCAGTCTCTATCCGGGACAGGTTAATTCACCCCTCCACTTT.

This clone was seen a handful of times. V is TRBV24-1 and J is TRBJ1-3; no definite D call. Germline V gives CDR1 KGHDR, CDR2 SFDVKD. V lost 4 bases, J lost 4 bases, and 4 bases lay in between. The CDR3 loop spans 12 amino acids. Written as DNA, the CDR3 is TGTGCCACCAGTGACCTAGGAAACACCATATATTTT. Residues: CATSDLGNTIYF.

The chain uses TRBV20-1 and TRBJ2-4; a weak D match, TRBD1 (6 bases). V lost 3 bases and J 14 bases, leaving 14 bases between the germline ends. Germline lookup yields CDR1 DFQATT and CDR2 SNEGSKA (reference sequence). The CDR3 extends over 11 amino acids. CDR3 sequence reads: CSARQDSVKYF. CDR3 DNA sequence: TGCAGTGCTAGGCAGGACAGCGTTAAGTACTTC.

The V gene is TRBV5-1, the J gene TRBJ1-2, with no clear D. The CDR3 has 11 amino acids. With 1 base removed from V and 6 bases from J, the gap between germline ends came to 4 bases. CDR1 and CDR2 (germline): SGHRS, YFSETQ. CDR3 sequence reads: CASSLTDGYTF. The CDR3 nucleotides are TGCGCCAGCAGCTTGACAGATGGCTACACCTTC.

The genes are TRBV9 and TRBJ2-3, with no clear D. CDR1 and CDR2 from the germline V gene are SGDLS and YYNGEE. This CDR3 comprises 16 residues. Trimming took 0 bases from V and 2 from J, leaving 13 bases between them. The CDR3 nucleotides read TGTGCCAGCAGCGTAGCAAATGGCCCCGACACAGATACGCAGTATTTT. The encoded protein is CASSVANGPDTDTQYF.

The genes are TRBV5-6 and TRBJ1-2, with a possible D match to TRBD1 (5 bases). Per the germline V gene, CDR1 is SGHDT and CDR2 is YYEEEE. CDR3 length: 11 residues. V gave up 4 bases and J gave up 7 bases, with 8 bases separating them. The CDR3: CASSPGFGYTF. The CDR3 bases are TGTGCCAGCAGCCCAGGGTTTGGCTACACCTTC.

The chain employs TRBV5-1 and TRBJ1-4; no definite D call. Germline CDR1 and CDR2: SGHRS and YFSETQ. The CDR3 is 14 residues long. V was shortened by 1 base and J by 5 bases, with 9 bases between the two germline ends. The CDR3, as DNA: TGCGCCAGCAGCTTGCCGGGTCCGAATGAAAAACTGTTTTTT. Residues: CASSLPGPNEKLFF.

This chain joins TRBV25-1 and TRBJ1-2; TRBD1 might be the D (5 bases). CDR3 length: 13 amino acids. Between the trimmed V and J ends, which lost 6 bases and 9 bases, there was a span of 17 bases. CDR1 MGHDK and CDR2 SYGVNS come from the germline V gene. CDR3 bases: TGTGCCAGCAGCTTCTCCAACGGGGGAAGCTACACCTTC. This gives the protein CASSFSNGGSYTF.

The chain carries TRBV18 and TRBJ1-3; 7 bases agree with TRBD1. The CDR3 consists of 14 residues. The germline V gene encodes CDR1 KGHSH and CDR2 LQKENI. The junction had 10 bases not matched to a gene; V was cut back by 6 bases and J by 8 bases. The CDR3 loop reads CASSQLGQVDTIYF. The DNA for the CDR3 is TGTGCCAGCTCGCAGTTAGGACAGGTGGACACCATATATTTT. The full variable domain, completed using reference TRBV18 and TRBJ1-3, is NAGVMQNPRHLVRRRGQEARLRCSPMKGHSHVYWYRQLPEEGLKFMVYLQKENIIDESGMPKERFSAEFPKEGPSILRIQQVVRGDSAAYFCASSQLGQVDTIYFGEGSWLTVV.

This chain connects TRBV2 to TRBJ1-4; tentatively, D is TRBD1 (6 bases). Trimming left V 4 bases short and J 6 bases short, with 15 bases between. This CDR3 contains 15 residues. The germline V gene has CDR1 SNHLY and CDR2 FYNNEI. CDR3 DNA: TGTGCCAGCAGTGGACCGACAGGTTCTCATGAAAAACTGTTTTTT. Translation gives CASSGPTGSHEKLFF.

The chain is built from TRBV6-5 and TRBJ2-3; TRBD1 might be the D (6 bases). Per germline, CDR1 MNHEY and CDR2 SVGAGI. This CDR3 is 14 amino acids long. V was trimmed by 8 bases and J by 2 bases, leaving 14 bases between them. This chain's CDR3 is CASVNRVDTDTQYF. The DNA for the CDR3 is TGTGCCAGCGTCAACAGGGTGGACACAGATACGCAGTATTTT.

The chain carries TRBV19 and TRBJ1-6; 10 bases are a match to TRBD1. The V gene's germline CDR1 is LNHDA and CDR2 SQIVND (reference sequence). The V segment lost 5 bases and the J segment 7 bases; nucleotides outside the gene matches: 8. CDR3 size: 16 residues. For the CDR3, the DNA is TGTGCCAGTAGTGGACCCGGGACAGGGGTAAATTCACCCCTCCACTTT. Its protein is CASSGPGTGVNSPLHF.

This chain uses TRBV24-1 with TRBJ1-4; 7 bases agree with TRBD1. The germline gives CDR1 KGHDR, CDR2 SFDVKD. The CDR3 loop spans 13 amino acids. Losses at the gene ends were 2 bases for V and 11 bases for J; bases not matched to a gene: 4. DNA of the CDR3: TGTGCCACCAGTGATTCCGGGACAGCCAAACTGTTTTTT. As protein: CATSDSGTAKLFF.

CDR3 bases: TGCGCCAGCAGCCAAGCTCCCCGACAGGGTCCGGTCGACTATGGCTACACCTTC. Translation gives CASSQAPRQGPVDYGYTF. The chain uses TRBV4-1 and TRBJ1-2, with 7 bases that match TRBD1. The germline V gene has CDR1 MGHRA and CDR2 YSYEKL. This CDR3 contains 18 residues. V shed 1 base, J shed 3 bases, and the junction held 14 bases outside the gene matches.

The chain has TRBV5-8 and TRBJ2-7; TRBD2 might be the D (5 bases). CDR1 is SGHTS, CDR2 YDEGEE, per germline. CDR3 length: 15 residues. With 4 bases removed from V and 6 bases from J, the gap between germline ends came to 20 bases. The CDR3 DNA reads as TGTGCCAGCAGCCGGGGATCCGTAGTGGGTCGCGAGCAGTACTTC. Its translation is CASSRGSVVGREQYF.

This clone was observed a single time. The chain links TRBV4-1 to TRBJ2-2; 9 bases map to TRBD1. The CDR3 has 15 residues. V dropped 2 bases and J dropped 3; count of bases not matched to a gene: 1. Germline CDR1 reads MGHRA; CDR2 reads YSYEKL. The CDR3 sequence is CASSQRTGDTGELFF. The CDR3 region has the DNA TGCGCCAGCAGCCAAAGGACAGGGGACACCGGGGAGCTGTTTTTT.

This sequence joins TRBV19 and TRBJ2-2; 8 positions match TRBD1. With V trimmed by 4 bases and J by 1 base, 5 bases remained unmatched. Germline V gene lookup returns CDR1 LNHDA and CDR2 SQIVND (reference sequence). The CDR3 contains 16 residues. The DNA for the CDR3 is TGTGCCAGTAGTAGGCAGGGACAGGTGAACACCGGGGAGCTGTTTTTT. Protein sequence: CASSRQGQVNTGELFF.

V gene TRBV2 combines with J gene TRBJ1-6; 9 positions match TRBD1. V shed 4 bases and J 14 bases; nucleotides not matched to a gene: 9. This CDR3 spans 14 amino acids. Per the germline V gene, CDR1 is SNHLY and CDR2 is FYNNEI. The CDR3 sequence is CASSVGQGTIALHF. Here the CDR3 DNA reads TGTGCCAGCAGTGTCGGACAGGGGACAATTGCCCTCCACTTT.

The genes are TRBV7-9 and TRBJ2-2; 9 bases fit TRBD2. V dropped 5 bases and J dropped 3; count of bases not matched to a gene: 4. CDR3 length: 15 residues. Germline CDR1 and CDR2: SEHNR and FQNEAQ (reference sequence). The CDR3 DNA is TGTGCCAGCAGCCGAGGACTAGCGCACACCGGGGAGCTGTTTTTT. This gives the protein CASSRGLAHTGELFF.

For the CDR3, the DNA is TGCGCCAGCAGCCAAGATCTCGGACAGGCCCAGTTCTTC. Its protein is CASSQDLGQAQFF. The chain couples TRBV4-3 to TRBJ2-1, with 7 bases fitting TRBD1. The germline CDR1 and CDR2 sequences are LGHNA and YSLEER. Germline trimming cut 0 bases from V and 13 bases from J; bases unmatched to any gene: 6. The CDR3 sequence is 13 residues long.

The chain couples TRBV11-2 to TRBJ2-5; perhaps TRBD1 as D (5 bases). Trimming shortened V by 0 bases and J by 1 base, and 6 bases separated the two germline ends. This CDR3 contains 14 residues. The V gene's germline CDR1 is SGHAT and CDR2 FQNNGV. CDR3 DNA: TGTGCCAGCAGCTTAGAACAGGCCCAAGAGACCCAGTACTTC. Amino acids: CASSLEQAQETQYF.